These T cell receptor beta chains were read from a single sample in a study of blood T cell repertoires in COVID-19. The table came from immunoSEQ multiplex PCR; TCRdb's copy has only in-frame clones and leaves some out. The data show under 300,000 clones, roughly 80% seen once. Sample: peripheral blood. Every receptor here comes from a young woman with acute or convalescent COVID-19. Each CDR3 is given with its conserved first and last residue. The order of the fields is J gene, V gene, CDR3 protein.

J gene: TRBJ2-7
V gene: TRBV7-9
CDR3 protein: CASSSGDRHEQYF

J gene: TRBJ1-1
V gene: TRBV11-2
CDR3 protein: CASSPGGGAFF

J gene: TRBJ2-1
V gene: TRBV5-1
CDR3 protein: CASRTGDSYNEQFF

J gene: TRBJ1-5
V gene: TRBV30
CDR3 protein: CAWSRDRSNQPQHF

J gene: TRBJ1-2
V gene: TRBV27
CDR3 protein: CASSLKGGANYGYTF

J gene: TRBJ2-1
V gene: TRBV5-5
CDR3 protein: CASSLKASGRWTSVDEQFF

J gene: TRBJ1-6
V gene: TRBV27
CDR3 protein: CASKRRQGSFSPLHF

J gene: TRBJ2-1
V gene: TRBV19
CDR3 protein: CASSMGPNNEQFF

J gene: TRBJ2-1
V gene: TRBV6-1
CDR3 protein: CASSEGAGGWYNEQFF

J gene: TRBJ1-1
V gene: TRBV7-3
CDR3 protein: CASSLTWLTEAFF

J gene: TRBJ2-7
V gene: TRBV27
CDR3 protein: CASSPPGQEIFEQYF

J gene: TRBJ2-7
V gene: TRBV7-6
CDR3 protein: CASSLDGSSGTTYEQYF

J gene: TRBJ2-4
V gene: TRBV28
CDR3 protein: CASSFFRLAKNIQYF

J gene: TRBJ1-3
V gene: TRBV9
CDR3 protein: CASSAERGQAISGNTIYF

J gene: TRBJ2-7
V gene: TRBV5-5
CDR3 protein: CASSLKPGLATPYEQYF

J gene: TRBJ2-1
V gene: TRBV7-8
CDR3 protein: CASSPNSGRSFSDEQFF

J gene: TRBJ2-7
V gene: TRBV27
CDR3 protein: CASSFIRGRGEQYF

J gene: TRBJ2-2
V gene: TRBV7-3
CDR3 protein: CASSLDAAVATGELFF

J gene: TRBJ1-1
V gene: TRBV30
CDR3 protein: CAWSRPDRVNTEAFF

J gene: TRBJ1-2
V gene: TRBV5-1
CDR3 protein: CASSLGIGRDYGYTF

J gene: TRBJ2-1
V gene: TRBV9
CDR3 protein: CASSVGLREGPYNEQFF

J gene: TRBJ2-2
V gene: TRBV4-2
CDR3 protein: CASSPLFKDTGELFF

J gene: TRBJ1-1
V gene: TRBV27
CDR3 protein: CASSQTDRLNTEAFF

J gene: TRBJ2-7
V gene: TRBV24-1
CDR3 protein: CATRGMGREVSYEQYF

J gene: TRBJ2-1
V gene: TRBV5-1
CDR3 protein: CASSLLRQGQRGSSYNEQFF

J gene: TRBJ1-1
V gene: TRBV28
CDR3 protein: CASSLYDRFALLNTEAFF

J gene: TRBJ2-7
V gene: TRBV6-6
CDR3 protein: CASSPGQGTYEQYF

J gene: TRBJ1-3
V gene: TRBV29-1
CDR3 protein: CSAQTMSTGLTGNTIYF

J gene: TRBJ2-1
V gene: TRBV7-2
CDR3 protein: CASSLRVAGDNEQFF

J gene: TRBJ1-5
V gene: TRBV7-9
CDR3 protein: CASSLDYQPQHF

J gene: TRBJ1-2
V gene: TRBV7-9
CDR3 protein: CASSLATGGVRSYTF

J gene: TRBJ2-3
V gene: TRBV10-1
CDR3 protein: CASSEFGTDTQYF